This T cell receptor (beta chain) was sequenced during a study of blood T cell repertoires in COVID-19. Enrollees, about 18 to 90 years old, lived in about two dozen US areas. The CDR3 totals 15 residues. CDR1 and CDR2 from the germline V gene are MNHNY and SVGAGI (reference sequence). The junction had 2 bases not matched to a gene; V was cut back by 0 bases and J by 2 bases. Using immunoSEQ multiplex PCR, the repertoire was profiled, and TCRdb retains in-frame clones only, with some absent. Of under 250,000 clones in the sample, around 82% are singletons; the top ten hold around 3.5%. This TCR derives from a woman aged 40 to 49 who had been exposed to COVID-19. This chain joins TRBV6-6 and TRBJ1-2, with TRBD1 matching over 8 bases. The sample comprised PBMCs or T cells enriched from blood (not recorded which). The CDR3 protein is CASSYSTGANYGYTF. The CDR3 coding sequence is TGTGCCAGCAGTTACTCGACAGGGGCCAACTATGGCTACACCTTC.